Each of the 9 T cell receptor beta chains below was sequenced from the same sample in a study of cytomegalovirus exposure and HLA in healthy donors. Primers for the PCR totalled 60 Vbeta and 13 Jbeta. The repertoire was sequenced with immunoSEQ multiplex PCR; TCRdb's copy has only in-frame clones and lacks some. The table lists around 200,000 clones, with approximately 1% in the top ten. The sequenced sample was PBMCs. The source is a woman in her twenties or thirties in good health and CMV-seropositive.

The chain combines TRBV9 with TRBJ2-7, with 7 bases identical to TRBD1. In germline, CDR1 is SGDLS, CDR2 YYNGEE. The J segment lost 6 bases and the V segment lost 1 base, leaving 10 bases of the junction unmatched. This CDR3 comprises 15 residues. The CDR3 protein is CASSVTGQEWIEQYF. CDR3 bases: TGTGCCAGCAGCGTAACTGGACAGGAGTGGATCGAGCAGTACTTC.

The chain couples TRBV19 to TRBJ2-3, with D perhaps TRBD2 (6 bases). Looked up from germline, CDR1 is LNHDA and CDR2 is SQIVND (reference sequence). Deletions cut 1 base from V and 5 bases from J, with 7 bases between. This CDR3 spans 13 amino acids. The CDR3 region is CASSIGREDTQYF. The CDR3 coding sequence is TGTGCCAGTAGTATAGGGCGGGAAGATACGCAGTATTTT.

The rearrangement uses TRBV6-1 and TRBJ2-3, with D perhaps matching TRBD1 (5 bases). The V end lost 2 bases, the J end lost 2 bases, and 11 bases lay between the germline ends. CDR3 length equals 15 residues. Germline V gene data show CDR1 as MNHNS and CDR2 as SASEGT. The CDR3 here is CASSESREYTDTQYF. DNA of the CDR3: TGTGCCAGCAGTGAAAGCAGGGAATACACAGATACGCAGTATTTT.

This sequence joins TRBV5-4 and TRBJ2-2; 7 nucleotides align to TRBD1. The CDR3 loop spans 15 amino acids. Per the germline V gene, CDR1 is SGHNT and CDR2 is YYREEE (reference sequence). Losses at the gene ends were 4 bases for V and 2 bases for J; bases not matched to a gene: 5. In nucleotides, the CDR3 is TGTGCCAGCAGCCTTTGGACAGGCAACACCGGGGAGCTGTTTTTT. Encoded protein: CASSLWTGNTGELFF. Complete variable domain (other parts from reference TRBV5-4 and TRBJ2-2): ETGVTQSPTHLIKTRGQQVTLRCSSQSGHNTVSWYQQALGQGPQFIFQYYREEENGRGNFPPRFSGLQFPNYSSELNVNALELDDSALYLCASSLWTGNTGELFFGEGSRLTVL.

The CDR3 sequence is CASSTTDSRREKLFF. CDR3 coding DNA: TGTGCCAGTAGTACAACGGACAGTCGACGTGAAAAACTGTTTTTT. V usage is TRBV19 and J usage is TRBJ1-4, with D possibly matching TRBD1 (6 bases). CDR3 length: 15 amino acids. The germline V gene has CDR1 LNHDA and CDR2 SQIVND (reference sequence). Trimming stripped 4 bases from V and 7 bases from J, with 16 bases between.

The chain recombines TRBV4-1 with TRBJ1-1; D may be TRBD1 (6 bases). Germline V gene lookup returns CDR1 MGHRA and CDR2 YSYEKL. The CDR3 totals 17 residues. Trimming shortened V by 0 bases and J by 0 bases, and 14 bases separated the two germline ends. The CDR3, as DNA: TGCGCCAGCAGCCAAGATACCAGGGACACCTTGAACACTGAAGCTTTCTTT. This translates into CASSQDTRDTLNTEAFF.

V and J are TRBV6-5 and TRBJ2-5; the match to TRBD2 covers 15 bases. Looked up from germline, CDR1 is MNHEY and CDR2 is SVGAGI. The J segment lost 6 bases and the V segment lost 6 bases, leaving 5 bases of the junction unmatched. The CDR3 contains 15 residues. CDR3 in amino acids: CASSKGLAGGQTQYF. Here the CDR3 DNA reads TGTGCCAGCAGCAAGGGACTAGCGGGGGGCCAGACCCAGTACTTC.

The rearrangement uses TRBV6-5 and TRBJ2-5, with TRBD1 matching 8 bases. TRBJ2-7 matches the DNA end more closely, so the J call is doubtful. CDR3 size: 15 residues. CDR1 MNHEY and CDR2 SVGAGI come from the germline V gene. The CDR3 nucleotides are TGTGCCAGTCGGGTTAACAGGGGGGCGGCCTACGAGCAGTACTTC. It yields the protein CASRVNRGAAYEQYF.

The V gene is TRBV5-6, the J gene TRBJ2-1, with 10 bases aligning to TRBD2. Germline assignment: CDR1 SGHDT and CDR2 YYEEEE. J gave up 5 bases and V 4 bases, and 6 bases lay outside the gene matches. This CDR3 is 15 amino acids long. CDR3 loop: CASSDTSGTDNEQFF. The CDR3 nucleotides are TGTGCCAGCAGCGATACTAGCGGGACCGACAATGAGCAGTTCTTC.